This entry describes one T cell receptor (beta chain). CDR1 is MDHEN and CDR2 is SYDVKM in the germline V gene. CDR3 length: 16 residues. V lost 3 bases, J lost 2 bases, and 13 bases lay in between. This entry comes from a study of blood T cell repertoires in COVID-19. Across the whole study: Sites across the United States, Italy and Spain contributed samples from acute and convalescent COVID-19. From T cells, B-cell-depleted T cells, or PBMCs came the material, which was cDNA or gDNA.

Sequencing was performed with immunoSEQ multiplex PCR; in TCRdb, only in-frame clones are kept and a portion is missing. The sample holds 120,000 to 150,000 clones; less than 80% are singletons and the top ten take roughly 3.4%. V usage is TRBV28 and J usage is TRBJ1-4, with D unclear. This clonotype was sampled from a man aged 55 to 70 with acute or convalescent COVID-19. Sequences were obtained from peripheral blood. The CDR3, as DNA: TGTGCCAGCAGTTTCGGGAGGGTGGGGACTAATGAAAAACTGTTTTTT. Its translation: CASSFGRVGTNEKLFF. Filled out from reference TRBV28 and TRBJ1-4, the complete variable domain reads DVKVTQSSRYLVKRTGEKVFLECVQDMDHENMFWYRQDPGLGLRLIYFSYDVKMKEKGDIPEGYSVSREKKERFSLILESASTNQTSMYLCASSFGRVGTNEKLFFGSGTQLSVL.